The clone carrying this T cell receptor beta chain was seen a few times. The data were obtained in a study of blood T cell repertoires in COVID-19. Libraries were prepared by immunoSEQ multiplex PCR; TCRdb keeps only in-frame clonotypes and omits some of them. The repertoire holds over 150,000 clones, around 80% seen once, with 13% in the top ten. CDR3 size: 16 residues. Germline V lookup: CDR1 SGHVS, CDR2 FQNEAQ. The V gene lost 6 bases and the J gene lost 0 bases, with 18 bases spanning the gap. The V gene is TRBV7-8, the J gene TRBJ2-7; D perhaps matches TRBD1 (6 bases). Sequenced sample: peripheral blood. This receptor was taken from a human donor in a cohort sampled during active COVID-19. Written as DNA, the CDR3 is TGTGCCAGCAGACCAACCAGGGGTGGCAACTCCTACGAGCAGTACTTC. Residues: CASRPTRGGNSYEQYF.